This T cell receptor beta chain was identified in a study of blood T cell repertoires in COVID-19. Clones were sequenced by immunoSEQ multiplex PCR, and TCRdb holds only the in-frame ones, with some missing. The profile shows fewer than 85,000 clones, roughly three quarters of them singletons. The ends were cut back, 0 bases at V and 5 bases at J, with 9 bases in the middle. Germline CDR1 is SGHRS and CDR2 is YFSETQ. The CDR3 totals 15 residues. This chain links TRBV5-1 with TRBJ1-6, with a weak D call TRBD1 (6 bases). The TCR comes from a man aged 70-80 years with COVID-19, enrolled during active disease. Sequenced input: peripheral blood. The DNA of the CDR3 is TGCGCCAGCAGCTTGGCTGGACAGAATAATTCACCCCTCCACTTT. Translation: CASSLAGQNNSPLHF.